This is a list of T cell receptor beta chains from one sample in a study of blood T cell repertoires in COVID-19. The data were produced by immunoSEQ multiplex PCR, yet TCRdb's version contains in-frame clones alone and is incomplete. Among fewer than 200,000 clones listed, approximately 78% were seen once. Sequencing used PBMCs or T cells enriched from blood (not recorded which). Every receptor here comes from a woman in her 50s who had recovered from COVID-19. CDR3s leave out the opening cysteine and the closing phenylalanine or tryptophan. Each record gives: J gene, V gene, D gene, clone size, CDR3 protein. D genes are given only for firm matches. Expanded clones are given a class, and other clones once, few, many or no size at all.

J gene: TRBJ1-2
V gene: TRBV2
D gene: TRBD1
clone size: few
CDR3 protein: ASRDRDSNYGYT

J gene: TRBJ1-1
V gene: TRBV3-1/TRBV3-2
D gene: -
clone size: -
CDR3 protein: ASSDSNTEAF

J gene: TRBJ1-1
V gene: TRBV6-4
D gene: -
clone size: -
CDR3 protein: ASSESRGTEAF

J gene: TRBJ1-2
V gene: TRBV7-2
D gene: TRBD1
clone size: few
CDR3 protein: ASSVTGGGWNGYT

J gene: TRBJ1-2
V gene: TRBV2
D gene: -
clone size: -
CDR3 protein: ASSERQGQYYGYT

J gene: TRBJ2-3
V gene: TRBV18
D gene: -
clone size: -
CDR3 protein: ASVQGRSTDTQY

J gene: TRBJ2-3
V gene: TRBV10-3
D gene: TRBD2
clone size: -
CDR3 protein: AIRAGERADTQY

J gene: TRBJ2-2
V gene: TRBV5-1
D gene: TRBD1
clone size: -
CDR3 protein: ASSLYGTGSTGELF

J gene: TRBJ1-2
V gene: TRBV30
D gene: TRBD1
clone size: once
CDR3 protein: AWSRDRGYGYT

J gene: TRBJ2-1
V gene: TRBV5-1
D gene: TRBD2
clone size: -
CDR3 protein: ASSFSSGHEQF

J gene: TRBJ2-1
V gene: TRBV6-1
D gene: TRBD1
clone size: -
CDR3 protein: ASSQMGTDNEQF

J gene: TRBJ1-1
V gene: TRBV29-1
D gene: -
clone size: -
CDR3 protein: SGGTNTEAF

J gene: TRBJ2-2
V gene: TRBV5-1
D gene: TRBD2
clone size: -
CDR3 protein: ASSLGNSGRTGELF

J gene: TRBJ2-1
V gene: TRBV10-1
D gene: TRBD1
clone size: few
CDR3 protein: ASSGGQASSYNEQF

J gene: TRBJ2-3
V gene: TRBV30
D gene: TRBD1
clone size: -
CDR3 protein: AWKRTGATDTQY

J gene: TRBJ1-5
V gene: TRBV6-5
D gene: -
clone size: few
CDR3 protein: ASSLRTGYSNQPQH

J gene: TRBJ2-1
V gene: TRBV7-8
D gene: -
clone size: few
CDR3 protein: ASSLVDRSNNEQF

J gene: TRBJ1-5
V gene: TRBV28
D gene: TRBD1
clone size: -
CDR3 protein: ASRIQGEPQH

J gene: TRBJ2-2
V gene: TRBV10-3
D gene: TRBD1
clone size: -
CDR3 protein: AIKTDRGRNTGELF

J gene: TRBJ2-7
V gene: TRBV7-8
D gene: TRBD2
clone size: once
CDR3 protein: ASSLNFASGGYEQY

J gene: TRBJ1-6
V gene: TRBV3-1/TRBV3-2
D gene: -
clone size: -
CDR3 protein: ASSLQGFGSPLH

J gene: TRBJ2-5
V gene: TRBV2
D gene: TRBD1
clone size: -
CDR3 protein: ASSPRTGGPETQY

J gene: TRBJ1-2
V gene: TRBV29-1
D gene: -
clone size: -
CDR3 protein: SVGGGAGYGYT

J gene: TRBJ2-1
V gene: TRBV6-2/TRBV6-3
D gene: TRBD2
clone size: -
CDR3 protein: ASSDPGGRYEQF

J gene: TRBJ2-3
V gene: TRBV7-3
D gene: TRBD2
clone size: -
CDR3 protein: ASSLGAGGGTDTQY

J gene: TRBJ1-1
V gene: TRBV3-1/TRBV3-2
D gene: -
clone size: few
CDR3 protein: ASSQNGGDTEAF

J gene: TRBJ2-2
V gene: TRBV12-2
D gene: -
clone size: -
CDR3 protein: ASRLDSGAGGELF

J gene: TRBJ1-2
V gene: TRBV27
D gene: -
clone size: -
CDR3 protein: ASSLGRNYGYT

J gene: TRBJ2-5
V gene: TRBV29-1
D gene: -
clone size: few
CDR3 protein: SVDWQQETQY

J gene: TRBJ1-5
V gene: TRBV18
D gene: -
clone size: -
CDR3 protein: ASSPGQKGQPQH

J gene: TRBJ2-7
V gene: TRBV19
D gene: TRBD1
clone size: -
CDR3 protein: ASSTWDRGSYEQY

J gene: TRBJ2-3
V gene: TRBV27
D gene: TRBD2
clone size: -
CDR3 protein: ASSRSWTSGNTDTQY

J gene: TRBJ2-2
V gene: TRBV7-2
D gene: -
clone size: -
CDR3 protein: ASSLVVQGTSGELF

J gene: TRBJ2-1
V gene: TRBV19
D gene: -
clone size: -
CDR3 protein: ASSRADSNNEQF

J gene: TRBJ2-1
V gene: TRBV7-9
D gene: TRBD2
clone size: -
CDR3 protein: ASSPGRGEQF

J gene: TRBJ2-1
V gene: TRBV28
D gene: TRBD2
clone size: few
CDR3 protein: ASSQSPGTSGYNEQF

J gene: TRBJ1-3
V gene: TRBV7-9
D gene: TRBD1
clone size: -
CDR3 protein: ASSLTGHAGNTIY

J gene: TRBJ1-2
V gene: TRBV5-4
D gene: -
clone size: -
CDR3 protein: ASSPGPAGEGYT

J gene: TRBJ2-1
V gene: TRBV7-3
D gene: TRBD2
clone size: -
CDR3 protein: ASSLSGLLNEQF

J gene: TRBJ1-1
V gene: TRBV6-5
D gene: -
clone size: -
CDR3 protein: ASSYSGRNTEAF

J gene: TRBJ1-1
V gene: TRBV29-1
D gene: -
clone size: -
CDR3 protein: SVGTGHRNTEAF

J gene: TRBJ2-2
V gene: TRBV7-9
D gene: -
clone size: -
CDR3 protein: ASSLRAGWDTGELF

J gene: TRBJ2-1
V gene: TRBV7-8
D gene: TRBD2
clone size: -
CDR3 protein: ATTGGTSAGRSYNEQF

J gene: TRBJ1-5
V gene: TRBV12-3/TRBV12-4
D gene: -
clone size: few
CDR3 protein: ASSRQANQPQH

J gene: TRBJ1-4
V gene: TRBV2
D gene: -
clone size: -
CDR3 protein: ASSGQINEKLF

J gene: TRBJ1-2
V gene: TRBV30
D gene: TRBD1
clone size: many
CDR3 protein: AWVQGAGGYT

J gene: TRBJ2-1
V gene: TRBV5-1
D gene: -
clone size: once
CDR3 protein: ASSLKGLRYNEQF

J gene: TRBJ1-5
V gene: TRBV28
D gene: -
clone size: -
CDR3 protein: ASSFAGASNQPQH

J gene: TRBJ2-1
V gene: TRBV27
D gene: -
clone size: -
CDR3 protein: ASSRFLDSYNEQF

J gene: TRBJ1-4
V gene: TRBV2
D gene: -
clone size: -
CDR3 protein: ASIPGTTNEKLF

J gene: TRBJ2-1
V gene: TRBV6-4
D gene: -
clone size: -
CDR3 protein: ASSDSSASYNEQF

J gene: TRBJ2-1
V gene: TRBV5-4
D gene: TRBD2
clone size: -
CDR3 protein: ASSLVAGNPNNEQF

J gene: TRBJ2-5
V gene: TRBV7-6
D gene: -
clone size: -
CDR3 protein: ASSSRQETQY

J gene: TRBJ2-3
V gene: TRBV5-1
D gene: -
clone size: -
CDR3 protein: ASSNQGQSTDTQY

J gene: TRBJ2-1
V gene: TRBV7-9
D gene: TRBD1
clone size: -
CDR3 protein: ASSKRDRGDNEQF